This T cell receptor (beta chain) was obtained from a study of cytomegalovirus exposure and HLA in healthy donors. Study-wide background: The roughly 120 validation repertoires, a later analysis reported, used the same platform as the 666 first-cohort repertoires.

This clone was recorded once. The antigen is unknown. CDR3 length: 15 amino acids. Per germline, CDR1 KGHSH and CDR2 LQKENI. Trimming cost V 3 bases and J 3 bases; bases outside gene matches: 4. General study findings and limits: High specificity and sensitivity for cytomegalovirus status were reported for the classifier. Rare TCR sequences predominated, though certain public TCRs were found in many donors. Subsequent analysis revealed that first-cohort TCR clusters tended to co-occur in the roughly 120 validation repertoires.

Sequencing used immunoSEQ multiplex PCR; TCRdb keeps in-frame clones, though not all of them. Among about 150,000 clones listed, 86% were seen once. The TCR sequence derives from a human donor in good health. The source material was PBMCs. This chain links TRBV18 with TRBJ1-5; 8 bases match TRBD1. CDR3 sequence (DNA): TGTGCCAGCTCACCTAACAGGGGGTACAATCAGCCCCAGCATTTT. This codes for CASSPNRGYNQPQHF.